This TCR beta chain was retrieved from a study of control samples from healthy donors and cancer patients. The V and J ends lost 7 bases and 1 base respectively, with 13 bases between them. Germline CDR1 SNHLY, CDR2 FYNNEI. This CDR3 has 14 amino acids. Generated by immunoSEQ multiplex PCR, the TCRdb table keeps only in-frame clones and is missing some. The sample carries approximately 76,000 clones, about 79% recorded once. The sequence derives from a man between 60 and 70 years old with head and neck cancer. The sample taken for sequencing was PBMCs. This chain uses TRBV2 with TRBJ1-1; D gene uncertain. CDR3 sequence: CASIPRASNTEAFF. The CDR3 DNA is TGTGCCAGCATCCCTAGGGCATCGAACACTGAAGCTTTCTTT.